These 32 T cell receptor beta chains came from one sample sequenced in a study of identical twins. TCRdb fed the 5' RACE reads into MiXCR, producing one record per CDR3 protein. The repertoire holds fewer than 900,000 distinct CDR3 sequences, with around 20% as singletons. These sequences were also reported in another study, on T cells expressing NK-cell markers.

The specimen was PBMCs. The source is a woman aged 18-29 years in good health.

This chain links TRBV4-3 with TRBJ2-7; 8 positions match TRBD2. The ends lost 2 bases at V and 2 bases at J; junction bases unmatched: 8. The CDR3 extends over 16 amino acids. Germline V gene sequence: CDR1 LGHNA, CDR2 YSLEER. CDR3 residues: CASSQKYTGLAYEQYF. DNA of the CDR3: TGCGCCAGCAGCCAAAAATATACGGGACTAGCCTACGAGCAGTACTTC.

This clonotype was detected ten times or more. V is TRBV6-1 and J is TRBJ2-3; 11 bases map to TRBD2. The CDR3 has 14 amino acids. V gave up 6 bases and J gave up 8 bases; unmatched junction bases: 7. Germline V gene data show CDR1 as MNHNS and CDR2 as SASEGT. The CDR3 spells CASRIAGGRGTQYF. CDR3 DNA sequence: TGTGCCAGCAGAATAGCGGGGGGGCGTGGTACGCAGTATTTT.

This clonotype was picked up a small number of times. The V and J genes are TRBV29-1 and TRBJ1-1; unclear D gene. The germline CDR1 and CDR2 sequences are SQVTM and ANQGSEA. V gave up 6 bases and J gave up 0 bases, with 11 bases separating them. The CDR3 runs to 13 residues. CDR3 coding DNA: TGCAGCGTCGCGACACTCATGAACACTGAAGCTTTCTTT. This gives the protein CSVATLMNTEAFF.

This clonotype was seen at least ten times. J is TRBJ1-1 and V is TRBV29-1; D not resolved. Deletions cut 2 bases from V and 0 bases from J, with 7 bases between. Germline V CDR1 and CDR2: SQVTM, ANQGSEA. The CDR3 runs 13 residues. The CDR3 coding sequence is TGCAGCGTTGAACGGCAGCTGAACACTGAAGCTTTCTTT. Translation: CSVERQLNTEAFF.

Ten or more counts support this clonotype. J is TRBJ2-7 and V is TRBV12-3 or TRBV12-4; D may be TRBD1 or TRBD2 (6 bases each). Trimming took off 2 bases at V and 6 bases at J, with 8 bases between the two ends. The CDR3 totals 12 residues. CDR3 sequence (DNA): TGTGCCAGCAGTTTAACGGGGGCCGAGCAGTACTTC. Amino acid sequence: CASSLTGAEQYF.

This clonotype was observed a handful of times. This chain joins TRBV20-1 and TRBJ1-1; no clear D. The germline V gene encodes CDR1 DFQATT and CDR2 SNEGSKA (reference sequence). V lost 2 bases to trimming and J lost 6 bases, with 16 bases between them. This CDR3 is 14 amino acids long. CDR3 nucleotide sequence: TGCAGTGCTAGACTTCCAGTCCTAGGCGCTGAAGCTTTCTTT. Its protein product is CSARLPVLGAEAFF.

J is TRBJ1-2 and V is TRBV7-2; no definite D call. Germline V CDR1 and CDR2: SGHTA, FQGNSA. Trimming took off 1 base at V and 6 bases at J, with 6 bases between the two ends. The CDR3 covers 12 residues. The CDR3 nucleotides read TGTGCCAGCAGCTTAGGTCGGGATGGCTACACCTTC. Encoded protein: CASSLGRDGYTF.

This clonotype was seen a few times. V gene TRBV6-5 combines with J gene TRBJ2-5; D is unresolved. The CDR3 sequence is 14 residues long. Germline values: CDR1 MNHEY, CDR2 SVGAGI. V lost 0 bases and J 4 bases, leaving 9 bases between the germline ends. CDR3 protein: CASSYSTPRETQYF. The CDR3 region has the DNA TGTGCCAGCAGTTACTCGACTCCCCGAGAGACCCAGTACTTC.

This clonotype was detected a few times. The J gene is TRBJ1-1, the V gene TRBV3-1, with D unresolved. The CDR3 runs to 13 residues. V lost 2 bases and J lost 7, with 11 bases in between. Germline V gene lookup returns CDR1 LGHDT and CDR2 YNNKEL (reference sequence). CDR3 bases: TGTGCCAGCAGCCAAAGCAGGATCGGTGAAGCTTTCTTT. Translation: CASSQSRIGEAFF.

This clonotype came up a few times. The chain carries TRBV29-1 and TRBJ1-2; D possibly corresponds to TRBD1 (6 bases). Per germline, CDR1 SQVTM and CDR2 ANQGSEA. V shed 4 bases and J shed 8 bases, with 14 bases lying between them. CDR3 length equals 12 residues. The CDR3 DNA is TGCAGCGTTGGCGCGACAGGCAGGGGCTACACCTTC. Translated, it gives CSVGATGRGYTF.

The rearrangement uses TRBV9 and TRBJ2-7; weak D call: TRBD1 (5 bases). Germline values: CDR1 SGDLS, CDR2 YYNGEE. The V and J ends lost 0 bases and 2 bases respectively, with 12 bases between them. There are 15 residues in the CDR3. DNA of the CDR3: TGTGCCAGCAGCGTAGAATCAGGGCCAACCTACGAGCAGTACTTC. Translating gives CASSVESGPTYEQYF.

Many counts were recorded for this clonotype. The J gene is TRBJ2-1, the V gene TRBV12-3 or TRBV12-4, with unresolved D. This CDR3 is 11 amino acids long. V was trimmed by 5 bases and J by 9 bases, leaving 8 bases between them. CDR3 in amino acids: CASSPLSEQFF. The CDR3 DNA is TGTGCCAGCAGTCCTCTATCTGAGCAGTTCTTC.

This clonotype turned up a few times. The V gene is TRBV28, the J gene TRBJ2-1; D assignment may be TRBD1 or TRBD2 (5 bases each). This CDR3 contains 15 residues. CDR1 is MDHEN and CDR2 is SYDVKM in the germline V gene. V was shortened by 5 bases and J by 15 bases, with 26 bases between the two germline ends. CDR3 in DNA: TGTGCCAGCAGTAGTATTCCCCGAGATGGGGCTAGCAGGTTCTTC. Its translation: CASSSIPRDGASRFF.

The CDR3 sequence: CASSFSGLAGGLLDTQYF. The CDR3 DNA sequence: TGTGCCAGCAGTTTCAGCGGACTAGCGGGGGGGCTTTTAGATACGCAGTATTTT. The rearrangement links TRBV12-3 or TRBV12-4 to TRBJ2-3, with TRBD2 identical over 15 bases. Trimming cost V 3 bases and J 5 bases; bases outside gene matches: 9. This CDR3 is 18 amino acids long.

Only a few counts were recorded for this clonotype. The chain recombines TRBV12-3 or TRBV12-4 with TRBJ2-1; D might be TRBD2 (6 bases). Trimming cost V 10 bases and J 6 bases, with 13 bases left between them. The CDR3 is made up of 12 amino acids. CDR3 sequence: CATETSSNEQFF. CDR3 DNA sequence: TGTGCCACCGAGACTAGTAGCAATGAGCAGTTCTTC.

CDR3 DNA sequence: TGCGCCAGCAGCCAAGATTGGGTAGGACCCTACGAGCAGTACTTC. Translating gives CASSQDWVGPYEQYF. The V and J genes are TRBV4-3 and TRBJ2-7; no firm D call. V was trimmed by 0 bases and J by 2 bases, leaving 11 bases between them. The CDR3 covers 15 residues. Germline V gene sequence: CDR1 LGHNA, CDR2 YSLEER.

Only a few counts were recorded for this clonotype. In DNA, the CDR3 is TGTGCCAGCTCACCACCGGCCGAGGGGTACGAGCAGTACTTC. Residues: CASSPPAEGYEQYF. V gene TRBV18 combines with J gene TRBJ2-7; D might be TRBD1 or TRBD2, each matching 5 bases. The CDR3 spans 14 residues. Germline CDR1 reads KGHSH; CDR2 reads LQKENI. Trimming left V 0 bases short and J 4 bases short, with 10 bases between.

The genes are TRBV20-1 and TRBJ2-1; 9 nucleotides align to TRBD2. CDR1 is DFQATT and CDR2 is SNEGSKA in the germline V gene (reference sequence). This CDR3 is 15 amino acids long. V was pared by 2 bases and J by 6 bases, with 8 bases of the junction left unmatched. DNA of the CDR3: TGCAGTGCTAGACTCTCTAGCGGGGTTTTCAATGAGCAGTTCTTC. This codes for CSARLSSGVFNEQFF.

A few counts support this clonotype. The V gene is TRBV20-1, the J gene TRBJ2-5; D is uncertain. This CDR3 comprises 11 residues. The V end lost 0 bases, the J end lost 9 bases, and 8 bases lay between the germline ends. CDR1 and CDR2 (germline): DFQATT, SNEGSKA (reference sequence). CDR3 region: CSAREGLAQYF. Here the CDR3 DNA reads TGCAGTGCTAGAGAGGGCTTGGCCCAGTACTTC.

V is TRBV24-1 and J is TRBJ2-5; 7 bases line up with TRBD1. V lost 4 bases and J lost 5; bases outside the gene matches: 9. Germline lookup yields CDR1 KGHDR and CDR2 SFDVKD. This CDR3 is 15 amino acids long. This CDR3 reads CATSDPDRDDETQYF. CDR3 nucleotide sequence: TGTGCCACCAGTGACCCTGACAGGGACGACGAGACCCAGTACTTC.

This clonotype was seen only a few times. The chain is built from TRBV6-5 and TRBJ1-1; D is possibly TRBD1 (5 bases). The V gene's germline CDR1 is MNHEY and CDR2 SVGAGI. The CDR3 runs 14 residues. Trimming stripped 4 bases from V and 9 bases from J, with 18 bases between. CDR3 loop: CASSWDPQGGKAFF. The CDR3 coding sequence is TGTGCCAGCAGTTGGGACCCTCAGGGAGGGAAAGCTTTCTTT.

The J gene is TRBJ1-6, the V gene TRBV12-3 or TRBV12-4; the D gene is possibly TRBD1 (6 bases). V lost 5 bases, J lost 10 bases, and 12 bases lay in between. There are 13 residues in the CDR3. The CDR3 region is CASSLTGGSPLHF. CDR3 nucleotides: TGTGCCAGCAGTCTGACAGGAGGGTCACCCCTCCACTTT.

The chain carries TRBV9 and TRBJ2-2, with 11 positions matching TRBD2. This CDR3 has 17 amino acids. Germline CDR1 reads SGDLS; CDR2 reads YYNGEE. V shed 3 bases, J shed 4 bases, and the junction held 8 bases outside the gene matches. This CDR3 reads CASSAGTSGGFTGELFF. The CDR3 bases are TGTGCCAGCAGCGCCGGGACTAGCGGCGGATTCACCGGGGAGCTGTTTTTT. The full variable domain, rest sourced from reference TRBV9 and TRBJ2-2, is DSGVTQTPKHLITATGQRVTLRCSPRSGDLSVYWYQQSLDQGLQFLIQYYNGEERAKGNILERFSAQQFPDLHSELNLSSLELGDSALYFCASSAGTSGGFTGELFFGEGSRLTVL.

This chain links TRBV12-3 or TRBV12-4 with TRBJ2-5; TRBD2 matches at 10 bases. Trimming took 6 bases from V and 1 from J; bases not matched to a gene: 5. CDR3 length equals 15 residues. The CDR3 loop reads CASRIAGGPQETQYF. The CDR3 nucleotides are TGTGCCAGCAGGATAGCGGGAGGCCCCCAAGAGACCCAGTACTTC.

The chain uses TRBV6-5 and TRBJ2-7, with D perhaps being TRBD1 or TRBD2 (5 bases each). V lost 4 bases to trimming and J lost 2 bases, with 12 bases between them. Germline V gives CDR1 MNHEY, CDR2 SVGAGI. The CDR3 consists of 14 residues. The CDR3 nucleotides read TGTGCCAGCAGTTCCGGGACGGACACCTACGAGCAGTACTTC. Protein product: CASSSGTDTYEQYF.

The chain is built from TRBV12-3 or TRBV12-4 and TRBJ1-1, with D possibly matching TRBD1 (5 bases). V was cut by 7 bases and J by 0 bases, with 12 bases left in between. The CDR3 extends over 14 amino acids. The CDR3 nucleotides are TGTGCCAGCACCTTACCAGGGATGAACACTGAAGCTTTCTTT. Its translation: CASTLPGMNTEAFF.

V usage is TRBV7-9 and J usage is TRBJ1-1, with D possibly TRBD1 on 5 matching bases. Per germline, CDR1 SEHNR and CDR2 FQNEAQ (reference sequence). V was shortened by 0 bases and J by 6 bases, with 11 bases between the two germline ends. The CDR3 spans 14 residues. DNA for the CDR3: TGTGCCAGCAGCTTAGCGGCCAGGGCGGCTGAAGCTTTCTTT. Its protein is CASSLAARAAEAFF.

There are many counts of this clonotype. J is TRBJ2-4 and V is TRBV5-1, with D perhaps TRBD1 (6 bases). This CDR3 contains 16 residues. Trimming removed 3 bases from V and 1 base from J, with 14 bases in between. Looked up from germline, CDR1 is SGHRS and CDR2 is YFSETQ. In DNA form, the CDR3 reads TGCGCCAGCAGCTCTGGACAGAGTGGCGCCAAAAACATTCAGTACTTC. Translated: CASSSGQSGAKNIQYF. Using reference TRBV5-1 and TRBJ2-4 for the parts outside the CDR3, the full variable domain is KAGVTQTPRYLIKTRGQQVTLSCSPISGHRSVSWYQQTPGQGLQFLFEYFSETQRNKGNFPGRFSGRQFSNSRSEMNVSTLELGDSALYLCASSSGQSGAKNIQYFGAGTRLSVL.

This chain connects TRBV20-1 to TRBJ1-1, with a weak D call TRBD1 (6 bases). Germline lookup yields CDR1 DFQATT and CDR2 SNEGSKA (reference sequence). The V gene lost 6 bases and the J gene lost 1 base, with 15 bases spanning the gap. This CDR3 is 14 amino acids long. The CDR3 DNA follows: TGCAGTGCGGCCAGAGGGGGGGAGAACACTGAAGCTTTCTTT. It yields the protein CSAARGGENTEAFF.

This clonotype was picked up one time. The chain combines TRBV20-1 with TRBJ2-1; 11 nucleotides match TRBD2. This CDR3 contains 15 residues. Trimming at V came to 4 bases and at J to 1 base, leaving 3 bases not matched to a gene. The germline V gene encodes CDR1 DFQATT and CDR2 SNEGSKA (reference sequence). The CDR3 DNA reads TGCAGTGCTAAGGTAGCGGGAGGGTCCTACAATGAGCAGTTCTTC. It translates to CSAKVAGGSYNEQFF.

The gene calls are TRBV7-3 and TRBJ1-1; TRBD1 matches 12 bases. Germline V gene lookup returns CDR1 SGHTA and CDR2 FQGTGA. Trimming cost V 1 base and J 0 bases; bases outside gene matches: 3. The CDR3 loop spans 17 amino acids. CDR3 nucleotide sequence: TGTGCCAGCAGCTTAAGGGGACAGGGGGCGATGAACACTGAAGCTTTCTTT. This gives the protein CASSLRGQGAMNTEAFF.

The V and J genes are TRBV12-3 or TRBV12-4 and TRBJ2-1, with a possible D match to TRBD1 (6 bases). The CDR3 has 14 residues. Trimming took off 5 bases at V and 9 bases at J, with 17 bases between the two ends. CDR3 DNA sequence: TGTGCCAGCAGTGTGGCCACAGGGCTGGGTGAGCAGTTCTTC. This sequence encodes CASSVATGLGEQFF.